The source of this T cell receptor beta chain is a study of response to subunit inactivated influenza vaccine. The CDR3 extends over 15 amino acids. The germline gives CDR1 SGHTA, CDR2 FQGNSA. V shed 1 base and J 4 bases; nucleotides not matched to a gene: 4. TCRdb reprocessed the RT-PCR reads with MiXCR, giving one entry per CDR3 protein. Counted here are about 190,000 distinct CDR3 sequences, roughly an eighth occurring once; the ten biggest clones make up under 30%. In its sample, this clonotype was seen a few times. The TCR comes from a man between 45 and 60 years old who received an inactivated influenza vaccine. Material: CD8+ T cells sorted from PBMCs, obtained 4 to 6 days after vaccination. The rearrangement links TRBV7-2 to TRBJ2-1; 7 bases agree with TRBD1. The CDR3 coding sequence is TGTGCCAGCAGCTTAGAGGGGACAGCATACAATGAGCAGTTCTTC. Translating it yields CASSLEGTAYNEQFF.